The present TCR beta chain was sequenced within a study of blood T cell repertoires in COVID-19. Study context: There were acute and convalescent COVID-19 samples, and they came from the United States, Italy and Spain. The analysed material was cDNA or gDNA that came from T cells, B-cell-depleted T cells, or PBMCs.

This CDR3 region has 15 residues. Trimming took off 1 base at V and 7 bases at J, with 16 bases between the two ends. Per the germline V gene, CDR1 is GTSNPN and CDR2 is SVGIG (reference sequence). As processed by the authors: Amplifying reference gene primers gave estimates of nucleated cell counts. Data came from immunoSEQ multiplex PCR; TCRdb stores just in-frame clones and leaves some out. D and trimming were read from the DNA, whereas the V and J calls and clone size are those reported in that table. Among some 210,000 clones listed, 75% to 90% were seen once. V usage is TRBV30 and J usage is TRBJ1-4; weak D call: TRBD1 (5 bases). The sequenced sample consisted of peripheral blood. The TCR originated in a woman between 40 and 50 years old with acute or convalescent COVID-19. DNA for the CDR3: TGTGCCTGGAGTGAGGGGAGGGGACTGGGTGAAAAACTGTTTTTT. Its protein product is CAWSEGRGLGEKLFF.